A single sample is the source of the 2 T cell receptor beta chains below, sequenced in a study of regulatory T cells in long-lasting Graves disease. The time point is: persistent/refractory GD, antithyroid drugs over 5 years with positive TRAb. PBMC-derived RNA was used for the TCR library. Building the TCR beta libraries relied on iRepertoire HTBI primers, and CDR3 regions underwent Arm-PCR. TCRdb reanalysed the multiplex PCR reads using MiXCR and keeps one entry per CDR3 protein. This repertoire shows 500,000 to 800,000 distinct CDR3 sequences, about 30% found once; its top ten account for roughly 46%. The sample in question was peripheral blood mononuclear cells (PBMCs), obtained when the disease was refractory, from a patient treated with antithyroid drugs. These receptors were collected from a female donor with Graves disease.

This chain links TRBV20-1 with TRBJ2-1; D not certain. In germline, CDR1 is DFQATT, CDR2 SNEGSKA (reference sequence). CDR3 length: 11 amino acids. V lost 3 bases, J lost 7 bases, and 7 bases lay in between. The CDR3 region has the DNA TGCAGTGCTAGCTTCGAAAATGAGCAGTTCTTC. Its protein product is CSASFENEQFF.

This rearrangement joins TRBV11-2 to TRBJ2-7; 8 bases match TRBD2. This CDR3 comprises 19 residues. Trimming cost V 2 bases and J 7 bases; bases outside gene matches: 22. Germline-derived CDR1 and CDR2 are SGHAT and FQNNGV. This CDR3 is CASSLRDGTSPSATREQYF. In nucleotides, the CDR3 is TGTGCCAGCAGCTTAAGGGACGGGACTAGTCCCTCAGCCACGCGTGAGCAGTACTTC.